A single sample is the source of the 10 T cell receptor beta chains below, sequenced in a study of T cell changes during pregnancy in multiple sclerosis. Profiled with immunoSEQ multiplex PCR; TCRdb holds only in-frame clones, not every one. Of around 80,000 clones in the sample, approximately 92% were seen once. Sequenced here: peripheral blood, sampled before pregnancy. The origin of the receptors is a female donor with multiple sclerosis, enrolled in a pregnancy study.

The chain is built from TRBV11-2 and TRBJ2-3; D may be TRBD2 (5 bases). The V end was cut by 1 base, the J end by 0 bases, with 8 bases between. The CDR3 has 15 amino acids. Germline V gives CDR1 SGHAT, CDR2 FQNNGV. The CDR3 is CASSLAGTSTDTQYF. The CDR3 DNA sequence: TGTGCCAGCAGCTTAGCGGGAACTAGCACAGATACGCAGTATTTT.

The rearrangement links TRBV6-5 to TRBJ2-2; TRBD1 might be the D (6 bases). Germline-derived CDR1 and CDR2 are MNHEY and SVGAGI. This CDR3 has 13 amino acids. Trimming removed 5 bases from V and 6 bases from J, with 10 bases in between. As DNA, the CDR3 is TGTGCCAGCAGTGATGGGGGCGCCGGGGAGCTGTTTTTT. Its protein is CASSDGGAGELFF.

The chain combines TRBV21-1 with TRBJ1-1; no DNA check was done on the table's D call, TRBD1. TRBV21-1 is classified as a pseudogene. This CDR3 has 17 amino acids. The CDR3 region has the DNA TGTGCCAGCAGCAAAACGGGACAGGGGGAGGTGAACACTGAAGCTTTCTTT. Translating it yields CASSKTGQGEVNTEAFF.

The chain combines TRBV5-6 with TRBJ2-3; unclear D gene. V lost 0 bases and J lost 6, with 8 bases in between. This CDR3 comprises 13 residues. Germline V gene data show CDR1 as SGHDT and CDR2 as YYEEEE. CDR3 protein: CASSLGAGDTQYF. CDR3 coding DNA: TGTGCCAGCAGCTTGGGGGCAGGCGATACGCAGTATTTT. The variable domain in full, with the rest retrieved from reference TRBV5-6 and TRBJ2-3, is DAGVTQSPTHLIKTRGQQVTLRCSPKSGHDTVSWYQQALGQGPQFIFQYYEEEERQRGNFPDRFSGHQFPNYSSELNVNALLLGDSALYLCASSLGAGDTQYFGPGTRLTVL.

The gene calls are TRBV2 and TRBJ1-5; the D gene is possibly TRBD1 (6 bases). The CDR3 consists of 15 residues. Trimming shortened V by 5 bases and J by 2 bases, and 13 bases separated the two germline ends. The germline V gene has CDR1 SNHLY and CDR2 FYNNEI. CDR3 sequence: CASSPTGWGNQPQHF. The CDR3 DNA reads as TGTGCCAGCAGTCCTACAGGGTGGGGCAATCAGCCCCAGCATTTT. Full variable domain (remainder filled in from reference TRBV2 and TRBJ1-5): EPEVTQTPSHQVTQMGQEVILRCVPISNHLYFYWYRQILGQKVEFLVSFYNNEISEKSEIFDDQFSVERPDGSNFTLKIRSTKLEDSAMYFCASSPTGWGNQPQHFGDGTRLSIL.

For the CDR3, the DNA is TGTGCCTCCAAGGAAGGGGATCACACCGGGGAGCTGTTTTTT. Its protein is CASKEGDHTGELFF. V gene TRBV30 combines with J gene TRBJ2-2, with D tentatively TRBD1 (5 bases). The CDR3 is made up of 14 amino acids. The germline CDR1 and CDR2 sequences are GTSNPN and SVGIG (reference sequence). Trimming removed 7 bases from V and 3 bases from J, with 15 bases in between.

This clone was seen a single time. The CDR3 is CASNSGTYNEQFF. As DNA, the CDR3 is TGTGCCAGCAATAGCGGGACCTACAATGAGCAGTTCTTC. This chain links TRBV7-9 with TRBJ2-1; 8 bases are a match to TRBD2. This CDR3 is 13 amino acids long. Unmatched junction bases numbered 1, after V lost 7 bases and J lost 2 bases. The germline V gene encodes CDR1 SEHNR and CDR2 FQNEAQ (reference sequence).

The rearrangement uses TRBV21-1 and TRBJ2-1; TRBD2 is taken as the D call from the table, unchecked against the DNA. TRBV21-1 represents a pseudogene. CDR3 length: 20 residues. The CDR3 sequence: CASSKGLAKKTAGEGNEQFF. The CDR3 nucleotides are TGTGCCAGCAGCAAGGGGCTAGCAAAAAAAACAGCGGGAGAGGGCAATGAGCAGTTCTTC.

This clone was observed a handful of times. The chain employs TRBV6-4 and TRBJ2-7; 7 positions match TRBD1. Germline V gives CDR1 MRHNA, CDR2 SNTAGT. V trimming: 3 bases; J trimming: 0 bases; junction bases outside the gene matches: 2. The CDR3 totals 14 residues. The CDR3 loop is CASSETGTSYEQYF. The CDR3 DNA is TGTGCCAGCAGTGAGACAGGGACCTCCTACGAGCAGTACTTC.

The chain links TRBV5-1 to TRBJ2-1, with D possibly matching TRBD2 (5 bases). In germline, CDR1 is SGHRS, CDR2 YFSETQ. This CDR3 has 16 residues. Trimming stripped 2 bases from V and 4 bases from J, with 16 bases between. In DNA form, the CDR3 reads TGCGCCAGCAGCTTAGGTTGGCCAGCGGCTTACAATGAGCAGTTCTTC. Encoded protein: CASSLGWPAAYNEQFF.